This T cell receptor beta chain was recovered during a study of T-cell memory formation after mild COVID-19. For the study at large: Among the donors, TCR clusters were largely specific to each donor. Whole-study results and caveats: A balance of CD4 and CD8 characterized clones contracting day 15 to 85, whereas later expanders leaned CD4+. Contracting clones localized mainly to CM and EM when CD4+ and mainly to EMRA when CD8+.

In the case of this clonotype: Its antigen remains unidentified.

TCRdb re-called the 5' RACE reads through MiXCR, storing one row per CDR3 protein. The repertoire holds some 190,000 distinct CDR3 sequences, 16% seen once, with approximately 2.1% in the top ten. Between the trimmed V and J ends, which lost 10 bases and 1 base, there was a span of 10 bases. CDR1 MNHEY and CDR2 SVGAGI come from the germline V gene. The CDR3 contains 12 residues. V is TRBV6-5 and J is TRBJ2-5; D is undetermined. The source of this sequence is an adult woman who had mild COVID-19 (a few samples of this study predate the infection). Cell type and time point are not known. Sequencing was done on a sample of PBMCs or a T cell subset sorted from them (not recorded which). The CDR3 DNA follows: TGTGCCACCAAGGGCTCCCAAGAGACCCAGTACTTC. Its protein product is CATKGSQETQYF.